This entry lists 2 T cell receptor beta chains sequenced from one sample in a study of OX40 agonist ivuxolimab in advanced cancers. The protocol was immunoSEQ multiplex PCR, while the TCRdb copy is restricted to in-frame clones and leaves out a portion. The table has tens of thousands of clones, around 86% seen once. Sequences were derived from CD4+ or CD8+ T cells sorted from blood, sampled in a trial of the OX40 agonist ivuxolimab. Receptors were obtained from an adult with an advanced solid tumor such as melanoma, head and neck, liver or kidney cancer.

The V call is TRBV6-1, the J call TRBJ1-2; 10 bases are shared with TRBD1. The CDR3 contains 17 residues. The J segment lost 5 bases and the V segment lost 8 bases, leaving 17 bases of the junction unmatched. CDR1 is MNHNS, CDR2 SASEGT, per germline. CDR3 coding DNA: TGTGCCAGCCGTGGGGACCTAGGGACAGGGGTTTCTTATGGCTACACCTTC. Its protein is CASRGDLGTGVSYGYTF.

V and J are TRBV6-5 and TRBJ1-6; TRBD1 might be the D (5 bases). V lost 3 bases to trimming and J lost 7 bases, with 16 bases between them. This CDR3 spans 16 amino acids. Germline V gene lookup returns CDR1 MNHEY and CDR2 SVGAGI. In nucleotides, the CDR3 is TGTGCCAGCAGTTATAGTAGAGGGGTCGGAAATTCACCCCTCCACTTT. It yields the protein CASSYSRGVGNSPLHF.